This is a list of T cell receptor beta chains from one sample in a study of T cell responses to AZD1222 COVID-19 vaccine. Assay used: immunoSEQ multiplex PCR; TCRdb lists only in-frame clones, some missing. Here the sample spans roughly 190,000 clones, almost 95% being singletons. This specimen consisted of peripheral blood, obtained on day 0 of AZD1222 vaccination. Receptors originate from an adult in good health. CDR3s leave out the opening cysteine and the closing phenylalanine or tryptophan. Each record gives: J gene, V gene, D gene, CDR3 protein. D genes are given only for firm matches.

J gene: TRBJ1-6; V gene: TRBV30; D gene: .; CDR3 protein: ASIGQENSPLH
J gene: TRBJ1-5; V gene: TRBV7-2; D gene: .; CDR3 protein: ASRLQGGGNQPQH
J gene: TRBJ2-5; V gene: TRBV19; D gene: .; CDR3 protein: ASSRPTSQETQY
J gene: TRBJ1-5; V gene: TRBV12-5; D gene: .; CDR3 protein: ASGVTGEQPQH
J gene: TRBJ2-5; V gene: TRBV24-1; D gene: .; CDR3 protein: ATSDNDRRETQY
J gene: TRBJ1-4; V gene: TRBV18; D gene: .; CDR3 protein: ASSPRVPTGAGEKLF
J gene: TRBJ1-2; V gene: TRBV6-5; D gene: .; CDR3 protein: ASKMDSNYGYT
J gene: TRBJ1-2; V gene: TRBV30; D gene: TRBD1; CDR3 protein: AWSKGTGRVFDYGYT
J gene: TRBJ2-4; V gene: TRBV6-1; D gene: TRBD1; CDR3 protein: ASSEGTGRNIQY
J gene: TRBJ1-2; V gene: TRBV24-1; D gene: .; CDR3 protein: ATSEGAPHWYGYT
J gene: TRBJ1-2; V gene: TRBV7-9; D gene: .; CDR3 protein: ASSPGRVHGYT
J gene: TRBJ2-3; V gene: TRBV5-4; D gene: TRBD2; CDR3 protein: ASSLTSGSTDTQY
J gene: TRBJ2-2; V gene: TRBV18; D gene: TRBD2; CDR3 protein: ASSPLGLAGSTGELF
J gene: TRBJ1-2; V gene: TRBV9; D gene: .; CDR3 protein: ASSVGPLDYGYT
J gene: TRBJ1-2; V gene: TRBV3-1/TRBV3-2; D gene: .; CDR3 protein: ASSPPGTYGYT
J gene: TRBJ2-5; V gene: TRBV19; D gene: .; CDR3 protein: ASRLQQGISETQY
J gene: TRBJ2-7; V gene: TRBV7-9; D gene: TRBD2; CDR3 protein: ASSSAAPLAGKNEQY
J gene: TRBJ2-2; V gene: TRBV7-6; D gene: TRBD1; CDR3 protein: ASSRGQGDTGELF
J gene: TRBJ2-4; V gene: TRBV6-5; D gene: .; CDR3 protein: ASSRSMGAKNIQY
J gene: TRBJ1-2; V gene: TRBV27; D gene: .; CDR3 protein: ASSLVYTGGYT
J gene: TRBJ2-3; V gene: TRBV27; D gene: TRBD1; CDR3 protein: ASSPIGQGGYTQY
J gene: TRBJ1-6; V gene: TRBV9; D gene: .; CDR3 protein: ASSVDRSSYNSPLH
J gene: TRBJ1-1; V gene: TRBV5-1; D gene: .; CDR3 protein: ASSFTGQNTEAF
J gene: TRBJ1-5; V gene: TRBV12-1; D gene: .; CDR3 protein: ASSFMGPRRDQPQH
J gene: TRBJ2-7; V gene: TRBV6-5; D gene: TRBD1; CDR3 protein: ASISRTGGNEQY
J gene: TRBJ1-1; V gene: TRBV14; D gene: .; CDR3 protein: ASSPSWGRNTEAF
J gene: TRBJ2-3; V gene: TRBV14; D gene: .; CDR3 protein: ASSQAWLTDTQY
J gene: TRBJ2-7; V gene: TRBV3-1/TRBV3-2; D gene: .; CDR3 protein: ASSQGALGNEQY
J gene: TRBJ1-4; V gene: TRBV7-9; D gene: .; CDR3 protein: ASVLTGGSKLGEKLF
J gene: TRBJ1-1; V gene: TRBV18; D gene: .; CDR3 protein: ASSSIGGDTEAF
J gene: TRBJ1-2; V gene: TRBV7-8; D gene: .; CDR3 protein: ASSTTFEFGYT
J gene: TRBJ1-4; V gene: TRBV7-9; D gene: .; CDR3 protein: ASSYSKGGEKLF
J gene: TRBJ1-3; V gene: TRBV4-3; D gene: .; CDR3 protein: ASSQVATPGNTIY
J gene: TRBJ1-1; V gene: TRBV5-1; D gene: TRBD1; CDR3 protein: ASSGTGAPTEAF
J gene: TRBJ1-2; V gene: TRBV6-5; D gene: .; CDR3 protein: ASRDSNYGYT
J gene: TRBJ1-1; V gene: TRBV27; D gene: .; CDR3 protein: ASSPMERNTEAF
J gene: TRBJ2-1; V gene: TRBV7-3; D gene: .; CDR3 protein: ASSPSGENEQF
J gene: TRBJ2-1; V gene: TRBV6-4; D gene: .; CDR3 protein: ASSDRGYNEQF
J gene: TRBJ2-5; V gene: TRBV18; D gene: TRBD2; CDR3 protein: ASSPLWGMTSGQETQY
J gene: TRBJ1-1; V gene: TRBV30; D gene: .; CDR3 protein: AWSSTGLPEAF
J gene: TRBJ2-7; V gene: TRBV7-2; D gene: .; CDR3 protein: ASSSSGQSSYEQY
J gene: TRBJ1-1; V gene: TRBV10-3; D gene: TRBD1; CDR3 protein: ATWDRLNTEAF
J gene: TRBJ1-3; V gene: TRBV18; D gene: .; CDR3 protein: ASSPQGSGNTIY
J gene: TRBJ1-1; V gene: TRBV28; D gene: .; CDR3 protein: ASSFRDSIRTEAF
J gene: TRBJ2-7; V gene: TRBV9; D gene: .; CDR3 protein: ASSVGLGEVHEQY
J gene: TRBJ1-3; V gene: TRBV5-4; D gene: .; CDR3 protein: ASSFPAGDHSGNTIY
J gene: TRBJ1-4; V gene: TRBV11-2; D gene: .; CDR3 protein: ASSLRWGDEKLF
J gene: TRBJ2-5; V gene: TRBV12-5; D gene: TRBD2; CDR3 protein: ASGLGAGIQETQY
J gene: TRBJ2-1; V gene: TRBV2; D gene: .; CDR3 protein: ASTPRWVEAGNEQF
J gene: TRBJ1-5; V gene: TRBV20-1; D gene: .; CDR3 protein: SASPDGLGEPQH
J gene: TRBJ1-4; V gene: TRBV13; D gene: .; CDR3 protein: ASRERLQGKLF
J gene: TRBJ1-2; V gene: TRBV5-1; D gene: .; CDR3 protein: ASSLAGDGGYT
J gene: TRBJ2-5; V gene: TRBV5-6; D gene: TRBD1; CDR3 protein: ASSPWATGSETQY
J gene: TRBJ2-7; V gene: TRBV5-1; D gene: TRBD2; CDR3 protein: ASSLALAGSYEQY
J gene: TRBJ1-4; V gene: TRBV19; D gene: .; CDR3 protein: ASSRSATNEKLF
J gene: TRBJ1-2; V gene: TRBV11-2; D gene: TRBD1; CDR3 protein: ASSGWQGDRVGYT
J gene: TRBJ1-5; V gene: TRBV6-1; D gene: .; CDR3 protein: ASSETIRREGDQPQH
J gene: TRBJ2-1; V gene: TRBV3-1/TRBV3-2; D gene: .; CDR3 protein: ASSHTTGFNEQF
J gene: TRBJ1-2; V gene: TRBV6-1; D gene: .; CDR3 protein: ASSETLYGYT